This TCR beta chain was sequenced during a study of cytomegalovirus exposure and HLA in healthy donors. The PCR contained 60 Vbeta and 13 Jbeta primers. TCRdb's table, derived via immunoSEQ multiplex PCR, lists solely in-frame clones and lacks some. The data hold hundreds of thousands of clones, with approximately 80% observed a single time. With respect to this clone: Its antigen is as yet unknown.

The study, taken as a whole, reports: Most subjects' HLA-A and HLA-B alleles were reportedly predicted from TCR beta sequences. Among TCR beta chains, those listed as cytomegalovirus-associated numbered under 200. Certain indistinguishable V segments, among them TRBV6-2 and TRBV6-3, were excluded.

This CDR3 region has 18 residues. V lost 5 bases and J lost 2; bases outside the gene matches: 10. Germline values: CDR1 PRHDT, CDR2 FYEKMQ (reference sequence). This receptor was obtained from a girl aged 5-17 years in good health and CMV-seronegative. The sequencing input was PBMCs. This chain joins TRBV13 and TRBJ2-3, with 13 bases that match TRBD2. The CDR3 DNA reads TGTGCCAGCAGCCCGGGACTAGCGGGGAGGCAACTCACAGATACGCAGTATTTT. It codes for CASSPGLAGRQLTDTQYF. The whole variable domain, remainder taken from reference TRBV13 and TRBJ2-3, is AAGVIQSPRHLIKEKRETATLKCYPIPRHDTVYWYQQGPGQDPQFLISFYEKMQSDKGSIPDRFSAQQFSDYHSELNMSSLELGDSALYFCASSPGLAGRQLTDTQYFGPGTRLTVL.